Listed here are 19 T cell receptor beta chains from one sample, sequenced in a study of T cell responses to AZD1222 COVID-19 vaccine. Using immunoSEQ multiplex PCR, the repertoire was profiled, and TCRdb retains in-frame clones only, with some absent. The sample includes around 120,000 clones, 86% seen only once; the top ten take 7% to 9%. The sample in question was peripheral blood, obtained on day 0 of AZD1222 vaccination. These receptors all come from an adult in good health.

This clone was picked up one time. This CDR3 reads CASSLAPRASGRKETQYF. The CDR3 DNA is TGTGCCAGCAGCTTAGCGCCCCGGGCCTCGGGGCGGAAAGAGACCCAGTACTTC. The chain couples TRBV7-2 to TRBJ2-5; D possibly uses TRBD1 or TRBD2 (5 bases each). V was pared by 0 bases and J by 3 bases, with 20 bases between. The CDR3 spans 18 residues. CDR1 SGHTA and CDR2 FQGNSA come from the germline V gene. Based on the CDR3 plus reference TRBV7-2 and TRBJ2-5, the full variable domain is GAGVSQSPSNKVTEKGKDVELRCDPISGHTALYWYRQSLGQGLEFLIYFQGNSAPDKSGLPSDRFSAERTGGSVSTLTIQRTQQEDSAVYLCASSLAPRASGRKETQYFGPGTRLLVL.

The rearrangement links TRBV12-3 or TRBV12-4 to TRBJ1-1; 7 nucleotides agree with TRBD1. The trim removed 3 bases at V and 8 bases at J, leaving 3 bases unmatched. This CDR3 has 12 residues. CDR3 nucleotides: TGTGCCAGCAGTTTCGGGGACAGAGAAGCTTTCTTT. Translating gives CASSFGDREAFF.

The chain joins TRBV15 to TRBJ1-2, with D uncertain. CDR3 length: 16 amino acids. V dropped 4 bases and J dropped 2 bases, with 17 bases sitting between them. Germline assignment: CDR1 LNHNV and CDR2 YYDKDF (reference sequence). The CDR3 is CATSKGPIDGNYGYTF. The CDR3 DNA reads TGTGCCACCAGCAAAGGGCCGATTGACGGAAACTATGGCTACACCTTC. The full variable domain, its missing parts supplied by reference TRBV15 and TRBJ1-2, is DAMVIQNPRYQVTQFGKPVTLSCSQTLNHNVMYWYQQKSSQAPKLLFHYYDKDFNNEADTPDNFQSRRPNTSFCFLDIRSPGLGDTAMYLCATSKGPIDGNYGYTFGSGTRLTVV.

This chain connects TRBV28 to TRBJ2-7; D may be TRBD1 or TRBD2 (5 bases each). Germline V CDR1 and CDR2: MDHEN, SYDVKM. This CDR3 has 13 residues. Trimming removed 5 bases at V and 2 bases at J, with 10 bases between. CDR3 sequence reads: CASSRDGAYEQYF. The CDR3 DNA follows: TGTGCCAGCAGTCGGGACGGGGCCTACGAGCAGTACTTC.

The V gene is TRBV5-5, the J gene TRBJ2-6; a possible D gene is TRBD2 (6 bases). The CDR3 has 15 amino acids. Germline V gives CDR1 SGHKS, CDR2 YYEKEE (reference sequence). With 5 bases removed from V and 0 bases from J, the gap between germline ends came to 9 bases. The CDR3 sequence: CASSPAGSGANVLTF. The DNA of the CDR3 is TGTGCCAGCAGTCCAGCGGGCTCTGGGGCCAACGTCCTGACTTTC. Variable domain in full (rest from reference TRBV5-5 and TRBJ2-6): DAGVTQSPTHLIKTRGQQVTLRCSPISGHKSVSWYQQVLGQGPQFIFQYYEKEERGRGNFPDRFSARQFPNYSSELNVNALLLGDSALYLCASSPAGSGANVLTFGAGSRLTVL.

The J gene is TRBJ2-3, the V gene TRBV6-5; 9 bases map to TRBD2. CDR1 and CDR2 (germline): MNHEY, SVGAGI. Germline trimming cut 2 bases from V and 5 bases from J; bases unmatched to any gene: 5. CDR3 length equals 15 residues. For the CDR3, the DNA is TGTGCCAGCAGTTACGGCGGGGGGGGCGGAGATACGCAGTATTTT. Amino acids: CASSYGGGGGDTQYF.

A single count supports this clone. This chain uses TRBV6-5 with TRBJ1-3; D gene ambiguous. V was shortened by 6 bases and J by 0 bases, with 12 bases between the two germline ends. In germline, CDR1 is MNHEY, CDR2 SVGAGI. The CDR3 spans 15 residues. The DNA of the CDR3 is TGTGCCAGCAGCCGAGGTTTATTCTCTGGAAACACCATATATTTT. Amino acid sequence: CASSRGLFSGNTIYF.

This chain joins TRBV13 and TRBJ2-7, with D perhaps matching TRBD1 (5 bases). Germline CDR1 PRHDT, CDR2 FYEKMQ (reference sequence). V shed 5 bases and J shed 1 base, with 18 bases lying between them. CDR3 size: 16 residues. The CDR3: CASSPSWGRESYEQYF. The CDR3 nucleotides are TGTGCCAGCAGCCCAAGCTGGGGCCGTGAGTCCTACGAGCAGTACTTC. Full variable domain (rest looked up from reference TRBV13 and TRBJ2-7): AAGVIQSPRHLIKEKRETATLKCYPIPRHDTVYWYQQGPGQDPQFLISFYEKMQSDKGSIPDRFSAQQFSDYHSELNMSSLELGDSALYFCASSPSWGRESYEQYFGPGTRLTVT.

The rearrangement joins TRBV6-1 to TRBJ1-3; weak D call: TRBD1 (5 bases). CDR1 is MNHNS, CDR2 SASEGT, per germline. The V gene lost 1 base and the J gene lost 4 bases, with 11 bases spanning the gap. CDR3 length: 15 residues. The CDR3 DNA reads TGTGCCAGCAGTGAAGAGACAGATATCGGAAACACCATATATTTT. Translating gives CASSEETDIGNTIYF.

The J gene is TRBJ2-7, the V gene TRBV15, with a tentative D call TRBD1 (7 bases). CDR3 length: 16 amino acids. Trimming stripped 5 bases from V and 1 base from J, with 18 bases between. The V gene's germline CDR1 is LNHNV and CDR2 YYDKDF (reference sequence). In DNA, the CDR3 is TGTGCCACCAGCCTCACTTCCCCAGGGGGGTCCTACGAGCAGTACTTC. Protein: CATSLTSPGGSYEQYF.

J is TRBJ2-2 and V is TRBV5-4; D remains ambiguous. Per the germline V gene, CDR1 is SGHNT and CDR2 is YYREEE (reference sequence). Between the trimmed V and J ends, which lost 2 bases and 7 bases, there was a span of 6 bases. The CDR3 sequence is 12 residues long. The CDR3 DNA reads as TGTGCCAGCAGCTTACAATACGGGGAGCTGTTTTTT. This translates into CASSLQYGELFF.

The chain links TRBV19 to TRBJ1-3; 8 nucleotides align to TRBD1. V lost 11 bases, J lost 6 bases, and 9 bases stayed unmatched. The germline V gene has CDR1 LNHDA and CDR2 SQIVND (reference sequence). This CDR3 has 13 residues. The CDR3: CASGGREENTIYF. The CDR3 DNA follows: TGTGCCTCAGGGGGCAGGGAAGAAAACACCATATATTTT.

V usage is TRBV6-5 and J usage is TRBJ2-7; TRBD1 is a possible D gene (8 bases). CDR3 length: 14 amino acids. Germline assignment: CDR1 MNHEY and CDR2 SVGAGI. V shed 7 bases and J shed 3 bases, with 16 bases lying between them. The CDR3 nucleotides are TGTGCCAGCACCACAGGGGGAGGGGGCTACGAGCAGTACTTC. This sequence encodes CASTTGGGGYEQYF.

In DNA form, the CDR3 reads TGTGCCAGCAGCCCAGATCAGGGAAACACCGGGGAGCTGTTTTTT. The encoded protein is CASSPDQGNTGELFF. This chain joins TRBV6-2 or TRBV6-3 and TRBJ2-2; the D gene is possibly TRBD1 (5 bases). CDR1 and CDR2 from the germline V gene are MNHEY and SVGEGT. There are 15 residues in the CDR3. Trimming pared 6 bases from V and 2 bases from J, leaving 13 bases between.

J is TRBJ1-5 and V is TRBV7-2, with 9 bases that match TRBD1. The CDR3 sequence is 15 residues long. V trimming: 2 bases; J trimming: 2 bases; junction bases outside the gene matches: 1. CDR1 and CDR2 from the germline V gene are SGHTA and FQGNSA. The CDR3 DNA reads TGTGCCAGCAGCTTAACAGGGGGCGGCAATCAGCCCCAGCATTTT. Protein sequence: CASSLTGGGNQPQHF.

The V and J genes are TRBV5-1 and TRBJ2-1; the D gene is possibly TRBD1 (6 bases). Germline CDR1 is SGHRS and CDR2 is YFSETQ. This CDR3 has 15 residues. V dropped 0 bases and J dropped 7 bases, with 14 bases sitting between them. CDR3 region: CASSLGSRGENEQFF. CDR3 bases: TGCGCCAGCAGCTTGGGGAGCAGGGGAGAGAATGAGCAGTTCTTC.

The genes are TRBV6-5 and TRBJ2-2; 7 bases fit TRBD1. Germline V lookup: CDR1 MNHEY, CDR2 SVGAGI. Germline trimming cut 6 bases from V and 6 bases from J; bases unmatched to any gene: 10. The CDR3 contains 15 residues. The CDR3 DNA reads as TGTGCCAGCAGATCAACAGGGGAGTTGCCCGGGGAGCTGTTTTTT. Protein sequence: CASRSTGELPGELFF.

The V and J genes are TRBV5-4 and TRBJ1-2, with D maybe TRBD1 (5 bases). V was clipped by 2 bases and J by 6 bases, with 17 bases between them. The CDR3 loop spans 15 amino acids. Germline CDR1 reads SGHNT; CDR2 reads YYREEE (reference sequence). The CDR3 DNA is TGTGCCAGCAGCTTATGGGGGGTCGGTGGACATGGCTACACCTTC. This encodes CASSLWGVGGHGYTF.

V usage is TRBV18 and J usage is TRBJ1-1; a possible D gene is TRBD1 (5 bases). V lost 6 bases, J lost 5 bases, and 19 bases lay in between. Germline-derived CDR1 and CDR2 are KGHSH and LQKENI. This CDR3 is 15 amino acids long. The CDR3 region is CASSSTRVGETEAFF. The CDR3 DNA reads TGTGCCAGCTCTTCAACCAGGGTTGGAGAGACTGAAGCTTTCTTT.